Described below is a single T cell receptor beta chain sequence and its context. The target antigen is unknown. The data stem from a study of T cell responses to AZD1222 COVID-19 vaccine. Findings and limits, study-wide: Seropositivity was recorded at baseline in only 6 or 7 AZD1222 recipients. Close to half of all spike-specific TCRs reportedly target regions of the variants that are unmutated.

V shed 9 bases, J shed 5 bases, and the junction held 3 bases outside the gene matches. This CDR3 has 12 amino acids. Looked up from germline, CDR1 is LNHDA and CDR2 is SQIVND (reference sequence). TCRdb's copy holds only in-frame clones and misses some; the assay was immunoSEQ multiplex PCR. This repertoire shows over 150,000 clones, roughly 90% found once; its top ten account for less than 3%. The V and J genes are TRBV19 and TRBJ1-5; 8 bases agree with TRBD1. The sequence was obtained from an adult in good health. The sequences come from peripheral blood, collected on day 0 of AZD1222 vaccination. The CDR3 spells CASGQGYQPQHF. In nucleotides, the CDR3 is TGTGCCAGCGGACAGGGTTATCAGCCCCAGCATTTT.